The 13 T cell receptor beta chains given below trace back to one sample, sequenced in a study of spatial heterogeneity in lung cancer. TCRdb analysed the 5' RACE reads with MiXCR anew, one entry per CDR3 protein. The table has roughly 26,000 distinct CDR3 sequences, less than 6% seen once; the top ten hold approximately 20%. The time point is: blood at routine non-recurrence follow-up after resection. Unsorted whole RNA from tumor, nontumor lung or frozen PBMC underwent sequencing. The input for sequencing was PBMCs, taken at follow-up. The receptors were gathered from a male donor with early-stage non-small cell lung cancer.

This clonotype appeared many times. The CDR3 nucleotides are TGTGCCAGCCGCGCGGAGGATACGCAGTATTTT. Encoded protein: CASRAEDTQYF. The chain has TRBV6-2 or TRBV6-3 and TRBJ2-3; D remains unclear. Per the germline V gene, CDR1 is MNHEY and CDR2 is SVGEGT. This CDR3 contains 11 residues. Deletions cut 8 bases from V and 6 bases from J, with 9 bases between.

This clonotype has at least ten counts. The rearrangement joins TRBV3-1 to TRBJ1-6, with D hard to call. Trimming shortened V by 1 base and J by 0 bases, and 7 bases separated the two germline ends. This CDR3 contains 16 residues. The germline V gene has CDR1 LGHDT and CDR2 YNNKEL (reference sequence). The DNA of the CDR3 is TGTGCCAGCAGCCAAGTCAGGAGCTCCTATAATTCACCCCTCCACTTT. Protein sequence: CASSQVRSSYNSPLHF.

The table lists this clonotype with many counts. The chain combines TRBV4-3 with TRBJ2-7; D assignment may be TRBD1 or TRBD2 (5 bases each). V was shortened by 3 bases and J by 2 bases, with 14 bases between the two germline ends. From germline, CDR1 is LGHNA and CDR2 YSLEER. The length of the CDR3 is 15 residues. DNA of the CDR3: TGCGCCAGCAGCCACAACCGGGACGGTACCTACGAGCAGTACTTC. Amino acids: CASSHNRDGTYEQYF.

The chain joins TRBV29-1 to TRBJ1-1, with 11 bases that match TRBD1. V was clipped by 7 bases and J by 2 bases; unmatched bases: 6. This CDR3 region has 14 residues. Germline V lookup: CDR1 SQVTM, CDR2 ANQGSEA. CDR3 loop: CSGADRGRNTEAFF. CDR3 bases: TGCAGCGGAGCGGACAGGGGGCGAAACACTGAAGCTTTCTTT.

This clonotype was seen ten or more times. This chain connects TRBV5-1 to TRBJ2-1; 8 bases agree with TRBD2. Germline CDR1 reads SGHRS; CDR2 reads YFSETQ. The CDR3 covers 14 residues. V lost 7 bases to trimming and J lost 3 bases; unmatched junction nucleotides: 6. The chain's CDR3 is CASGPSGLYNEQFF. The CDR3 region has the DNA TGCGCCAGCGGCCCTAGCGGGCTCTACAATGAGCAGTTCTTC.

This clonotype was detected ten times or more. The chain combines TRBV12-3 or TRBV12-4 with TRBJ2-3, with 9 positions matching TRBD2. The CDR3 is 18 residues long. V was pared by 6 bases and J by 4 bases, with 17 bases of the junction left unmatched. CDR3 sequence reads: CASRPRWGGRAPADTQYF. The CDR3 DNA reads TGTGCCAGCAGGCCCCGGTGGGGCGGGAGGGCCCCCGCAGATACGCAGTATTTT.

This clonotype was counted at least ten times. This chain joins TRBV4-1 and TRBJ2-1; a possible D gene is TRBD1 (6 bases). The CDR3 covers 12 residues. Germline CDR1 reads MGHRA; CDR2 reads YSYEKL. V was pared by 6 bases and J by 7 bases, with 10 bases between. The CDR3 here is CASRQGWNEQFF. DNA of the CDR3: TGCGCCAGCAGACAGGGTTGGAATGAGCAGTTCTTC.

This clonotype was picked up many times. V and J are TRBV12-3 or TRBV12-4 and TRBJ1-5, with D unresolved. The CDR3 is made up of 11 amino acids. V was shortened by 3 bases and J by 6 bases, with 3 bases between the two germline ends. The CDR3 DNA is TGTGCCAGCAGTTTGGGTCAGCCCCAGCATTTT. It yields the protein CASSLGQPQHF.

This rearrangement joins TRBV6-6 to TRBJ2-1; tentatively, D is TRBD2 (6 bases). This CDR3 is built from 14 residues. In germline, CDR1 is MNHNY, CDR2 SVGAGI (reference sequence). Trimming removed 5 bases at V and 1 base at J, with 9 bases between. The CDR3 reads CASSPRGSYNEQFF. The DNA of the CDR3 is TGTGCCAGCAGTCCCCGGGGGTCCTACAATGAGCAGTTCTTC.

This clonotype was recorded at least ten times. J is TRBJ1-2 and V is TRBV20-1; D is possibly TRBD1 (5 bases). V was pared by 1 base and J by 1 base, with 7 bases between. Germline CDR1 is DFQATT and CDR2 is SNEGSKA (reference sequence). This CDR3 region has 13 residues. CDR3 sequence (DNA): TGCAGTGCTAGAGGTCAGGGTAACTATGGCTACACCTTC. Protein: CSARGQGNYGYTF.

This clonotype was detected many times. The chain joins TRBV7-8 to TRBJ2-1, with 9 bases identical to TRBD1. Trimming at V came to 3 bases and at J to 7 bases, leaving 7 bases not matched to a gene. The length of the CDR3 is 15 residues. The germline CDR1 and CDR2 sequences are SGHVS and FQNEAQ. The CDR3 loop reads CASSFYRGRWNEQFF. CDR3 in DNA: TGTGCCAGCAGCTTCTACAGGGGGCGTTGGAATGAGCAGTTCTTC.

This clonotype has ten or more counts. The chain links TRBV5-1 to TRBJ1-2; D may be TRBD1 (5 bases). The V end was cut by 0 bases, the J end by 7 bases, with 10 bases between. Germline V gives CDR1 SGHRS, CDR2 YFSETQ. CDR3 size: 13 residues. The CDR3 DNA reads as TGCGCCAGCAGCTTGGACGCAGGGAGTGGCTACACCTTC. It is translated as CASSLDAGSGYTF.

The sample holds many counts of this clonotype. This chain joins TRBV12-3 or TRBV12-4 and TRBJ2-3, with D uncertain. V was trimmed by 6 bases and J by 2 bases, leaving 3 bases between them. This CDR3 has 11 residues. The DNA of the CDR3 is TGTGCCAGCAGAACCACAGATACGCAGTATTTT. This gives the protein CASRTTDTQYF.